This is a list of T cell receptor beta chains from one sample in a study of blood T cell repertoires in COVID-19. Profiling relied on immunoSEQ multiplex PCR, and the TCRdb table lists in-frame clones only, not all of them. The sample holds 270,000 or so clones, about 91% seen once. Material: PBMCs or T cells enriched from blood (not recorded which). All receptors derive from a woman between 35 and 50 years old with acute COVID-19. CDR3s include the opening cysteine and the closing phenylalanine or tryptophan. Each record gives: J gene, clone size, V gene, D gene, CDR3 protein, CDR3 DNA. A D gene is named only where the DNA matches it firmly. Only some rows state a clone size, as once, few, many or a class for expanded clones.

TRBJ2-7,-,TRBV7-2,TRBD1,CASSFASRTGHYEQYF,TGTGCCAGCAGCTTCGCGTCCCGGACAGGACACTACGAGCAGTACTTC
TRBJ2-1,-,TRBV2,TRBD2,CASSGSLAGGGNEQFF,TGTGCCAGCAGTGGATCACTAGCGGGAGGCGGCAATGAGCAGTTCTTC
TRBJ1-6,-,TRBV19,-,CASSIRNSPLHF,TGTGCCAGTAGTATCAGGAATTCACCCCTCCACTTT
TRBJ2-5,once,TRBV19,TRBD2,CASSIGGRVETQYF,TGTGCCAGTAGTATAGGAGGGAGGGTAGAGACCCAGTACTTC
TRBJ2-1,-,TRBV4-3,TRBD1,CASSLRDRGYEQFF,TGCGCCAGCAGCCTTAGAGACAGGGGGTATGAGCAGTTCTTC
TRBJ2-5,-,TRBV1,-,CTSTARGERQETQYF,TGCACCAGCACCGCCCGCGGGGAGAGACAAGAGACCCAGTACTTC
TRBJ2-5,-,TRBV30,TRBD2,CAWSGTSGGWETQYF,TGTGCCTGGAGTGGAACTAGCGGGGGGTGGGAGACCCAGTACTTC
TRBJ1-4,-,TRBV5-5,-,CASSPPLDWDEKLFF,TGTGCCAGCAGCCCGCCGTTGGACTGGGATGAAAAACTGTTTTTT
TRBJ2-1,-,TRBV18,TRBD1,CASSEDRVREQFF,TGTGCCAGCTCGGAAGACAGGGTTCGTGAGCAGTTCTTC
TRBJ1-1,-,TRBV3-1/TRBV3-2,-,CASSQSGSTEAFF,TGTGCCAGCAGCCAATCCGGGAGCACTGAAGCTTTCTTT
TRBJ1-2,-,TRBV2,-,CASSEARSGYTF,TGTGCCAGCAGTGAAGCGAGGAGTGGCTACACCTTC
TRBJ2-3,-,TRBV11-2,-,CASSFTTGYTDTQYF,TGTGCCAGCAGCTTTACGACAGGTTACACAGATACGCAGTATTTT
TRBJ2-1,-,TRBV7-2,-,CASSPYGSVNEQFF,TGTGCCAGCAGTCCTTATGGGAGTGTTAATGAGCAGTTCTTC
TRBJ1-1,-,TRBV7-2,-,CASSLAGAGDTEAFF,TGTGCCAGCAGCTTAGCGGGGGCAGGGGACACTGAAGCTTTCTTT
TRBJ2-7,-,TRBV3-1/TRBV3-2,-,CASSLTLSGSYEQYF,TGTGCCAGCAGCCTCACCTTAAGCGGTAGCTACGAGCAGTACTTC
TRBJ2-3,-,TRBV4-3,TRBD2,CASSQGLAASHISESSTDTQYF,TGCGCCAGCAGCCAAGGACTAGCGGCCTCCCATATCTCGGAGTCTAGCACAGATACGCAGTATTTT
TRBJ2-1,-,TRBV29-1,TRBD2,CSVDPSGSYNEQFF,TGCAGCGTTGATCCTAGCGGGAGCTATAATGAGCAGTTCTTC
TRBJ2-1,-,TRBV10-3,TRBD1,CAISQGVYNEQFF,TGTGCCATCAGCCAGGGGGTTTACAATGAGCAGTTCTTC
TRBJ2-7,-,TRBV7-3,-,CASSPFHRVVHEQYF,TGTGCCAGCAGCCCTTTCCACAGGGTGGTCCACGAGCAGTACTTC
TRBJ1-2,once,TRBV2,TRBD1,CASSEWVSNDRGPGYTF,TGTGCCAGCAGTGAATGGGTCTCGAACGACAGGGGGCCTGGCTACACCTTC
TRBJ2-5,-,TRBV24-1,TRBD1,CATSDSGTGLSETQYF,TGTGCCACCAGTGATTCTGGGACAGGTCTATCGGAGACCCAGTACTTC
TRBJ2-1,once,TRBV7-6,-,CASSSPQGDLFLRQNNEQFF,TGTGCCAGCAGCTCACCCCAGGGGGACTTATTCTTACGACAGAACAATGAGCAGTTCTTC
TRBJ1-1,-,TRBV28,-,CASSLLGGNTEAFF,TGTGCCAGCAGTTTATTAGGAGGGAACACTGAAGCTTTCTTT
TRBJ2-1,-,TRBV28,TRBD2,CASSFISGSSYNEQFF,TGTGCCAGCAGTTTCATAAGCGGGAGCTCCTACAATGAGCAGTTCTTC
TRBJ2-6,few,TRBV10-3,TRBD2,CATLGKAGGPGANVLTF,TGTGCCACCCTAGGTAAGGCGGGAGGGCCTGGGGCCAACGTCCTGACTTTC
TRBJ2-3,-,TRBV5-4,-,CASSLDVSTSTDTQYF,TGTGCCAGCAGCTTGGATGTGAGTACCAGCACAGATACGCAGTATTTT
TRBJ1-4,-,TRBV19,-,CASSKEGRVEKLFF,TGTGCCAGTAGTAAAGAGGGGCGCGTTGAAAAACTGTTTTTT
TRBJ2-5,-,TRBV5-4,-,CASSTWVGSQETQYF,TGTGCCAGCAGCACTTGGGTGGGCAGCCAAGAGACCCAGTACTTC
TRBJ1-1,-,TRBV19,-,CASTLRTNTEAFF,TGTGCCAGTACCCTAAGAACGAACACTGAAGCTTTCTTT
TRBJ1-6,-,TRBV5-5,TRBD1,CASSHLRDGQDYNSPLHF,TGTGCCAGCAGCCACCTTCGGGATGGACAGGATTATAATTCACCCCTCCACTTT
TRBJ2-1,-,TRBV4-3,TRBD1,CASSQDPLPGQGSYNEQFF,TGCGCCAGCAGCCAAGACCCCCTCCCGGGACAGGGATCCTACAATGAGCAGTTCTTC
TRBJ2-4,-,TRBV9,TRBD2,CASNGGEGIQYF,TGTGCCAGCAACGGTGGGGAGGGCATTCAGTACTTC
TRBJ2-3,-,TRBV11-3,-,CASSYTGTAGIDTQYF,TGTGCCAGTAGTTACACCGGGACCGCGGGGATAGATACGCAGTATTTT
TRBJ2-3,few,TRBV19,TRBD1,CASSRTGTSTDTQYF,TGTGCCAGTAGTCGGACAGGGACTAGCACAGATACGCAGTATTTT
TRBJ1-1,-,TRBV2,-,CASSEVMANTEAFF,TGTGCCAGCAGTGAAGTTATGGCGAACACTGAAGCTTTCTTT
TRBJ1-5,-,TRBV7-8,TRBD1,CASSRGGGTEKHF,TGTGCCAGCAGCAGAGGCGGGGGGACAGAAAAACATTTT
TRBJ2-3,-,TRBV29-1,-,CSVDAGFTDTQYF,TGCAGCGTTGATGCAGGATTCACAGATACGCAGTATTTT
TRBJ2-1,-,TRBV5-5,-,CASRPQGMSNEQFF,TGTGCCAGCAGGCCTCAGGGAATGTCCAATGAGCAGTTCTTC
TRBJ1-1,-,TRBV5-8,TRBD1,CASSFYRGGNTEAFF,TGTGCCAGCAGCTTTTACAGGGGAGGGAACACTGAAGCTTTCTTT
TRBJ1-2,-,TRBV12-3/TRBV12-4,-,CASSLRPAYGYTF,TGTGCCAGCAGTTTAAGGCCAGCGTATGGCTACACCTTC
TRBJ2-3,-,TRBV27,TRBD1,CASSLLGRGSTDTQYF,TGTGCCAGCAGTTTATTGGGCAGGGGGTCGACAGATACGCAGTATTTT
TRBJ1-2,-,TRBV6-5,TRBD1,CATVLQGADYGYTF,TGTGCCACCGTATTACAGGGGGCTGACTATGGCTACACCTTC
TRBJ1-1,once,TRBV6-5,TRBD1,CASSYLRDRVTEAFF,TGTGCCAGCAGTTATCTCCGGGACAGGGTCACTGAAGCTTTCTTT
TRBJ2-1,-,TRBV28,-,CASSFMRTTNEQFF,TGTGCCAGCAGTTTCATGAGGACTACCAATGAGCAGTTCTTC
TRBJ1-2,-,TRBV7-9,-,CASSPRTVPGYGYTF,TGTGCCAGCAGCCCCAGGACAGTCCCGGGTTATGGCTACACCTTC
TRBJ2-1,few,TRBV27,TRBD2,CASSTTSGVGPYNEQFF,TGTGCCAGCAGTACGACTAGCGGGGTGGGACCCTACAATGAGCAGTTCTTC
TRBJ1-1,-,TRBV5-5,-,CASSTRTESNTEAFF,TGTGCCAGCAGCACAAGGACAGAATCGAACACTGAAGCTTTCTTT
TRBJ2-5,-,TRBV24-1,-,CATSGGGKETQYF,TGTGCCACCAGTGGGGGCGGAAAAGAGACCCAGTACTTC
TRBJ1-6,-,TRBV7-3,-,CASSPGGDPNSPLHF,TGTGCCAGCAGCCCCGGGGGGGACCCTAATTCACCCCTCCACTTT
TRBJ1-1,-,TRBV2,TRBD1,CASSEFRGTEAFF,TGTGCCAGCAGTGAATTCAGGGGGACTGAAGCTTTCTTT
TRBJ2-7,-,TRBV2,TRBD1,CASSEGDSSIYEQYF,TGTGCCAGCAGTGAAGGGGACAGCAGTATCTACGAGCAGTACTTC
TRBJ2-7,-,TRBV28,-,CASSLRGYYEQYF,TGTGCCAGCAGTTTAAGAGGGTACTACGAGCAGTACTTC
TRBJ1-3,-,TRBV9,TRBD1,CASSVDIATGSTGGNTIYF,TGTGCCAGCAGCGTAGACATTGCGACAGGGAGTACGGGCGGAAACACCATATATTTT
TRBJ2-1,-,TRBV24-1,-,CATSDRGARAYNEQFF,TGTGCCACCAGTGATCGGGGGGCACGGGCCTACAATGAGCAGTTCTTC